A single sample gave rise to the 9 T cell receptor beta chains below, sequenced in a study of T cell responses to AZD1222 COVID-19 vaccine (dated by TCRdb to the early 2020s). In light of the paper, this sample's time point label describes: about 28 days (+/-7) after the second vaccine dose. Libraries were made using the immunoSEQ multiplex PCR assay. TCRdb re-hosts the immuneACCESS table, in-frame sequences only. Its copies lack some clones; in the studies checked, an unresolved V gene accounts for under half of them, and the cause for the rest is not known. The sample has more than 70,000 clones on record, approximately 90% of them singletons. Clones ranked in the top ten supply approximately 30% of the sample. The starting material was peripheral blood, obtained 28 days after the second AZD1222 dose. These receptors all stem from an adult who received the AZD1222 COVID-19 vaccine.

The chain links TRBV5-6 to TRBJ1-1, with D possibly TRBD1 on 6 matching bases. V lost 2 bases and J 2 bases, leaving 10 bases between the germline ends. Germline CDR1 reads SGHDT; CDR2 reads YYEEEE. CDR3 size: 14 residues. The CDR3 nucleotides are TGTGCCAGCAGCTTTGACAGGACCAACACTGAAGCTTTCTTT. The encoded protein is CASSFDRTNTEAFF.

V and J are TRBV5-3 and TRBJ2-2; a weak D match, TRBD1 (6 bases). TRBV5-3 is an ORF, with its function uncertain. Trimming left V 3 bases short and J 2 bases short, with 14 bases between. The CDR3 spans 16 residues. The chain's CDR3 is CARSCRQVLNTGELFF. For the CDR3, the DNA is TGTGCCAGAAGCTGCCGACAGGTGCTAAACACCGGGGAGCTGTTTTTT.

CDR3 DNA sequence: TGTGCCAGCAGCTCCTCTGGGCAGGGGAGCTCTGGAAACACCATATATTTT. It translates to CASSSSGQGSSGNTIYF. V is TRBV13 and J is TRBJ1-3, with D perhaps matching TRBD1 (6 bases). Germline V lookup: CDR1 PRHDT, CDR2 FYEKMQ (reference sequence). The V end lost 4 bases, the J end lost 0 bases, and 16 bases lay between the germline ends. The CDR3 consists of 17 residues.

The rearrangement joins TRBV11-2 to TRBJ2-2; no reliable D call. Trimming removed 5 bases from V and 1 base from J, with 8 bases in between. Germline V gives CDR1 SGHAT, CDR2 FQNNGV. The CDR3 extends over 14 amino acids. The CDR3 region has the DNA TGTGCCAGCAGCACCCGACTGAACACCGGGGAGCTGTTTTTT. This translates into CASSTRLNTGELFF.

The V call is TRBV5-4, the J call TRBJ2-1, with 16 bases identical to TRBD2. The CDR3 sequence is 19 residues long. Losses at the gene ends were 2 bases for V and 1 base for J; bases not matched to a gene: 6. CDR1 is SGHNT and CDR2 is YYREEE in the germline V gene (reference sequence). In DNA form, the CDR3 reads TGTGCCAGCAGCTTACCGGGACTAGCGGGAGGGTTATCCTACAATGAGCAGTTCTTC. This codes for CASSLPGLAGGLSYNEQFF.

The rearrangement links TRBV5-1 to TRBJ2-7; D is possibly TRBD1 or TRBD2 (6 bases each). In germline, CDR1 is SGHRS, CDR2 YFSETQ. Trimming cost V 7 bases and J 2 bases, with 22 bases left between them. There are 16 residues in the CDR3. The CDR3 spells CASSVSGQNSPYEQYF. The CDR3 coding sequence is TGCGCCAGCTCAGTTAGCGGACAGAACTCTCCCTACGAGCAGTACTTC.

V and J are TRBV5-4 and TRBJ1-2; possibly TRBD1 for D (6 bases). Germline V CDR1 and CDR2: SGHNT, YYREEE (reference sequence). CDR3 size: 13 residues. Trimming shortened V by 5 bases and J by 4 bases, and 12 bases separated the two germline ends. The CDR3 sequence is CASRLDSSYGYTF. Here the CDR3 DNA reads TGTGCCAGCAGACTGGACAGTAGCTATGGCTACACCTTC.

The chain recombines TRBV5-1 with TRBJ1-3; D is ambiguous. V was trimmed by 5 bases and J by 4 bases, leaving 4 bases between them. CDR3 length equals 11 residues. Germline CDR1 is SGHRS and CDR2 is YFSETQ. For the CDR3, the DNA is TGCGCCAGCAGATTCGGAAACACCATATATTTT. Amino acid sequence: CASRFGNTIYF.

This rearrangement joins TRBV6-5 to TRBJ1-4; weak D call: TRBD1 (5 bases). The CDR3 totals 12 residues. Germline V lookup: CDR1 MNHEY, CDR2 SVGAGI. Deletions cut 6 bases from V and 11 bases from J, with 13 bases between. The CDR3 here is CASSRTGAKLFF. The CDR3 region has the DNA TGTGCCAGCAGCCGCACCGGGGCGAAACTGTTTTTT.